This entry lists 9 T cell receptor beta chains sequenced from one sample in a study of regulatory dendritic cells for organ transplantation. Their cognate antigens are unknown. The assay was immunoSEQ multiplex PCR, and TCRdb's table has in-frame clones only and misses some. Among under 15,000 clones listed, around two thirds were seen once. Allogeneic regulatory or mature dendritic cells were co-cultured for 5 days with CFSE-labeled sorted T cells at 1:10. Sequenced material: naive CD8+ T cells from blood cultured with dendritic cells. Subset of the sample: CD45RA+ naive T cells. The receptors come from a human donor in good health.

The chain joins TRBV11-2 to TRBJ2-5; D gene ambiguous. CDR1 and CDR2 from the germline V gene are SGHAT and FQNNGV. This CDR3 is built from 14 residues. The ends were cut back, 1 base at V and 7 bases at J, with 13 bases in the middle. CDR3 region: CASSLGGRERTQYF. Written as DNA, the CDR3 is TGTGCCAGCAGCTTAGGTGGGCGCGAACGGACCCAGTACTTC. The full variable domain, its missing parts supplied by reference TRBV11-2 and TRBJ2-5, is EAGVAQSPRYKIIEKRQSVAFWCNPISGHATLYWYQQILGQGPKLLIQFQNNGVVDDSQLPKDRFSAERLKGVDSTLKIQPAKLEDSAVYLCASSLGGRERTQYFGPGTRLLVL.

This chain links TRBV7-6 with TRBJ1-4; 9 bases map to TRBD1. The CDR3 has 17 residues. V dropped 5 bases and J dropped 5; count of bases not matched to a gene: 12. Germline V gives CDR1 SGHVS, CDR2 FNYEAQ. DNA of the CDR3: TGTGCCAGCAGCGAGATGCCGTTCGGGACAGGGAATGAAAAACTGTTTTTT. It encodes CASSEMPFGTGNEKLFF.

This clone was counted once. The rearrangement joins TRBV7-2 to TRBJ2-1, with TRBD2 matching over 11 bases. The V and J ends lost 6 bases and 2 bases, in that order; junction bases with no gene match: 3. The CDR3 is made up of 15 amino acids. Per the germline V gene, CDR1 is SGHTA and CDR2 is FQGNSA. Here the CDR3 DNA reads TGTGCCAGCAGTCCGACTAGCGGGGCCTACAATGAGCAGTTCTTC. The encoded protein is CASSPTSGAYNEQFF. The full variable domain, in which reference TRBV7-2 and TRBJ2-1 provide the parts outside the CDR3, is GAGVSQSPSNKVTEKGKDVELRCDPISGHTALYWYRQSLGQGLEFLIYFQGNSAPDKSGLPSDRFSAERTGGSVSTLTIQRTQQEDSAVYLCASSPTSGAYNEQFFGPGTRLTVL.

This sequence joins TRBV18 and TRBJ1-1, with D perhaps matching TRBD1 (5 bases). V was shortened by 6 bases and J by 5 bases, with 19 bases between the two germline ends. This CDR3 spans 15 amino acids. Germline lookup yields CDR1 KGHSH and CDR2 LQKENI. CDR3 sequence reads: CASSGLTGVETEAFF. The CDR3 DNA reads TGTGCCAGCTCGGGCCTAACGGGGGTTGAGACTGAAGCTTTCTTT.

The chain uses TRBV11-2 and TRBJ1-1; D ambiguous. V lost 4 bases, J lost 2 bases, and 23 bases lay in between. This CDR3 is 18 amino acids long. Germline V gene sequence: CDR1 SGHAT, CDR2 FQNNGV. CDR3 loop: CASSSPQHGADPNTEAFF. Written as DNA, the CDR3 is TGTGCCAGCAGCTCCCCCCAACATGGAGCAGATCCTAACACTGAAGCTTTCTTT.

This clone was counted once. The V call is TRBV6-5, the J call TRBJ2-3; possible D gene TRBD1, 6 bases. The CDR3 is 13 amino acids. V lost 8 bases, J lost 3 bases, and 12 bases lay in between. Germline CDR1 is MNHEY and CDR2 is SVGAGI. In nucleotides, the CDR3 is TGTGCCAGCGTAGGGACATTGACAGATACGCAGTATTTT. Its protein product is CASVGTLTDTQYF.

In nucleotides, the CDR3 is TGCGCCAGCACCCCGGGGGGAGGTGCTTTCTTT. Protein: CASTPGGGAFF. V and J are TRBV10-2 and TRBJ1-1; TRBD1 might be the D (5 bases). The CDR3 totals 11 residues. The ends were cut back, 7 bases at V and 11 bases at J, with 14 bases in the middle. Germline loops: CDR1 WSHSY, CDR2 SAAADI.

The rearrangement uses TRBV6-1 and TRBJ2-7; D possibly corresponds to TRBD2 (6 bases). CDR1 is MNHNS and CDR2 is SASEGT in the germline V gene. This CDR3 has 15 amino acids. The V and J ends lost 2 bases and 2 bases respectively, with 13 bases between them. This CDR3 reads CASSENRRVTYEQYF. For the CDR3, the DNA is TGTGCCAGCAGTGAAAACAGGAGGGTAACCTACGAGCAGTACTTC.

This clone appeared a few times. This rearrangement joins TRBV7-8 to TRBJ1-3; no clear D. This CDR3 spans 15 amino acids. From germline, CDR1 is SGHVS and CDR2 FQNEAQ. V was clipped by 2 bases and J by 0 bases, with 8 bases between them. The CDR3, as DNA: TGTGCCAGCAGCTTAATAGCGTTCTCTGGAAACACCATATATTTT. Amino acid sequence: CASSLIAFSGNTIYF.